The text below deals with one T cell receptor (beta chain). Antigen: not known. Per the germline V gene, CDR1 is LGHNA and CDR2 is YNFKEQ. Trimming removed 0 bases from V and 4 bases from J, with 11 bases in between. CDR3 length equals 15 residues. These data come from a study of cytomegalovirus exposure and HLA in healthy donors. Overall study findings and caveats: Later analysis found that TCR beta chains associated with HLA were more clonally expanded than other, equally common chains. Across all donors, roughly uniform sequencing depth was an assumption of the presence/absence analyses.

PCR amplification relied on 60 Vbeta primers (plus 13 Jbeta primers). Per the original methods: The authors later counted about 80 million unique TCR beta chains, approximately 12 million of them shared. The method was immunoSEQ multiplex PCR; TCRdb's version includes in-frame clones alone and lacks a portion of them. That table gives V, J and clone size, and the DNA gave D and trimming. The data show roughly 130,000 clones, 74% seen once. The TCR comes from a woman between 50 and 59 years old in good health and CMV-seropositive. The sequencing input was PBMCs. The V and J genes are TRBV4-2 and TRBJ2-3; a possible D gene is TRBD2 (5 bases). The CDR3 DNA is TGTGCCAGCAGCCAAGACCTCGCGGGCGCAGATACGCAGTATTTT. This translates into CASSQDLAGADTQYF.